This TCR beta chain was recorded in a study of cytomegalovirus exposure and HLA in healthy donors. Study conclusions and caveats: Most TCR beta V segments were productive about 87% or about 30% of the time in an earlier analysis. CMV serostatus was the only recorded immune exposure for donors.

Points on this clone: What it binds is unknown.

In the PCR, 60 Vbeta and 13 Jbeta primers were used. The assay was immunoSEQ multiplex PCR, and TCRdb's table has in-frame clones only and misses some. The repertoire holds roughly 150,000 clones, with roughly 84% as singletons. The length of the CDR3 is 13 residues. The V gene's germline CDR1 is SEHNR and CDR2 FQNEAQ (reference sequence). It was healthy bone marrow donors who served as donors. The chain combines TRBV7-9 with TRBJ2-5; no clear D. Gene TRBJ2-7 matches the end of the DNA better, so the J call may be wrong. The TCR originated in a man aged 25 to 45 in good health and CMV-seronegative. The sequencing input was PBMCs. The CDR3 sequence is CASSLGNTYEQYF. As DNA, the CDR3 is TGTGCCAGCAGCTTAGGCAATACCTACGAGCAGTACTTC.